This T cell receptor (beta chain) was obtained from a study of CD8 T cells in ankylosing spondylitis (dated by TCRdb to 2017 to 2019). Study-wide context: The study profiled T cell receptor beta repertoires in healthy donors and ankylosing spondylitis patients to find disease-linked TCR variants. In total, the full study cohort was made up of roughly 110 healthy donors and 25 to 30 ankylosing spondylitis patients. Peripheral blood was sampled, and synovial fluid was additionally collected from ankylosing spondylitis patients. Paper-wide results and their limitations: A CD8+ phenotype was shown by the disease-linked clones, which were found at relatively low frequencies in peripheral blood. Significant enrichment of the disease-linked clones was reported in matched synovial fluid samples from ankylosing spondylitis patients. A TCR beta motif made up of several highly homologous amino acid variants appeared to be characteristic of blood from ankylosing spondylitis patients. Some of the motif variants had been reported before in the synovial fluid and blood of reactive arthritis patients, a finding that suggests common disease-initiation mechanisms.

This clonotype was seen repeatedly, ten times or more. Its target antigen remains unknown. No quality values exist for individual bases; no much larger clone is one base distant. CDR1 and CDR2 (LGHNA, YNFKEQ) derive from the germline V gene. Deletion took 4 bases off V and 0 bases off J, with a span of 15 bases between the germline ends. CDR3 length: 17 amino acids, cysteine to phenylalanine. Only the CDR3 portion is preserved as DNA: 51 bases, with reading frame beginning at the first base. Sequencing relied on an Illumina HiSeq 2500. TCR beta libraries were prepared by quantitative 5'-RACE with molecular barcodes. As for how the authors treated the data: To identify disease-linked TCR variants, a new computational method was used, one built on a probabilistic model of VDJ rearrangement. TCRdb took the public reads, trimmed them with fastp at Q25, ran MiXCR for clone calling and kept in-frame beta chains. Merged by CDR3 protein, the rows form single entries marked with the most common genes and DNA. The V and J calls and clone size are TCRdb's, not the authors'. The sample contains fewer than 550,000 distinct CDR3 sequences, approximately 5% of them found a single time. 3% to 4.5% of the sample belongs to the ten largest clones.

This receptor chain uses TRBV4-2 and TRBJ2-2; no D segment can be confidently identified. Sequenced: blood, either unsorted or a sorted T cell fraction (not recorded which). The sequence was collected from a male donor with ankylosing spondylitis. CDR3 protein: CASSRLGSGSNTGELFF. At the DNA level, the sequence is TGTGCCAGCAGCCGATTGGGTAGTGGGTCGAACACCGGGGAGCTGTTTTTT.